The T cell receptor (beta chain) under discussion was sequenced for a study of CD8 T cells in Susac syndrome. Germline CDR1 reads SGHAT; CDR2 reads FQNNGV. This CDR3 is built from 14 residues. The J segment lost 5 bases and the V segment lost 1 base, leaving 4 bases of the junction unmatched. Reverse transcription used about 0.45 to 1 ug RNA and random hexamers. TCRdb redid the calling of the immunoSEQ multiplex PCR reads with MiXCR, one entry per CDR3 protein. The sample includes about 76,000 distinct CDR3 sequences, under 95% of them seen just once. What was sequenced was CD8+ T cells from PBMCs. The TCR originated in a human donor with Susac syndrome. This chain uses TRBV11-2 with TRBJ2-7, with 8 nucleotides matching TRBD1. CDR3 protein: CASSLGTGNHEQYF. CDR3 bases: TGTGCCAGCAGCTTAGGGACAGGGAATCACGAGCAGTACTTC.